Listed here is a single T cell receptor (beta chain). This clonotype was seen at least ten times. The antigen this receptor binds is unknown. The record has no base qualities; no much larger clone is one base away. The sample originates from a study of regulatory T cells in long-lasting Graves disease (dated by TCRdb to the early 2020s). In the study overall: In the newly diagnosed Graves' disease group, patients had been taking antithyroid drugs for less than 3 months. The study took place in China and was registered as a clinical trial. A total of roughly 35 samples underwent TCR sequencing: about 13 from persistent and approximately 20 from newly diagnosed Graves' disease patients. Peripheral blood TCR sequencing and RNA sequencing compared persistent Graves' disease patients with newly diagnosed Graves' disease patients.

The time point label on this specimen signifies: newly diagnosed GD, antithyroid drugs for less than 3 months. RNA was extracted from PBMCs in TRIzol for both TCR sequencing and RNA sequencing. Graves' disease was diagnosed according to American Thyroid Association guidelines. The patients came from an endocrinology department in Xi'an, China. From each patient, 7.5 to 9.5 milliliters of peripheral blood was collected into an EDTA anticoagulant tube. Ficoll Paque Plus density gradient separation was used to isolate PBMCs, and no additional T cell sorting was done. RNA quality was checked with an Agilent 2100 Bioanalyzer and agarose gel, and concentration with a NanoDrop 2000. The library was built by means of multiplex PCR. The listed sequencing device is Illumina HiSeq 4000. iRepertoire HTBI primers and Arm-PCR amplification of CDR3 regions were used to construct TCR beta libraries. Gel purification was performed on PCR products prior to sequencing. In the paper's pipeline: Gene usage analysis of CDR3 amino acid clonotypes used the 60 to 80 TRBV and 12 to 15 TRBJ segments found across samples. COPE and FqMerger were used to merge filtered high-quality paired reads into contigs. BLAST was used to align contigs to IMGT TRBV, TRBD and TRBJ reference genes, with CDR3 defined following IMGT. Any clonotype with a frequency above 0.1% was classified as a highly expanded clone. Shannon entropy was used to measure repertoire diversity, and the Gini coefficient was used to measure V-J evenness. Clonotypes shared by more than one individual were considered public. In TCRdb, the public reads were trimmed at Q25 with fastp and aligned with MiXCR, with productive beta chains retained. Each record represents a unique CDR3 protein, reported with the most common genes and DNA among its rows. The V and J calls follow TCRdb's processing rather than the paper's. The sample table shows 450,000 to 650,000 distinct CDR3 sequences, and roughly a sixth are seen once. Jointly, the top ten make up roughly 25% of the sample.

Relative to germline, V is 7 bases shorter and J is 6 bases shorter, with 16 bases between their ends. The CDR3 covers 14 residues, taking in both the cysteine and the phenylalanine. The DNA shown is the 42-base CDR3, in frame from base 1. What the study reported, not specific to this receptor: The authors noted that the small sample size was a limitation that may lower accuracy. Persistent Graves' disease patients showed lower TCR Shannon entropy and fewer highly expanded clones than newly diagnosed patients, suggesting clonal expansion. The study examined only peripheral blood because the primary lesion, thyroid tissue, could not be accessed. Sequencing and analysis were limited to the TCR beta chain. Patients with persistent disease shared more public clonotypes (fewer than 3,000) than newly diagnosed patients did (around 980). Preferential use of TRBV28, TRBJ1-2 and TRBJ2-5 was observed in persistent disease, whereas TRBV20-1 and TRBJ2-1 were favored in newly diagnosed disease.

Another study also made use of these data, one on T cells in Graves' hyperthyroidism and ophthalmopathy. That second report states: Stable Graves' hyperthyroidism was defined as the absence of progression to ophthalmopathy over 18 months of follow-up. The hyperthyroidism patients were between 18 and 65 years old and newly diagnosed, with a disease duration of less than 2 months. Exclusion was applied to patients with uncontrolled infections, other autoimmune diseases, pregnancy or lactation. Diagnoses relied on clinical symptoms, serum thyroxine and TRAb, thyroid ultrasound and orbital computed tomography. The TCR CDR3 was subjected to a first round of RT-PCR using the HTBI primer set and the Qiagen OneStep RT-PCR kit. Most expanded thyroid clonotypes (frequency above 0.001) were also detected in blood, a finding suggesting that blood repertoires may reflect thyroid immune responses. Ophthalmopathy was separated from stable hyperthyroidism by a 13 V-J signature model, with 87.88% sensitivity and about 81% specificity obtained in cross-validation and 80%/75% obtained in testing. During validation, the model predicted progression to ophthalmopathy a median of roughly 7.1 months ahead of onset, with almost 71% sensitivity and 72.22% specificity. TCR V-J signatures able to tell the groups apart were searched for in a discovery cohort of approximately 95 patients, of whom roughly 42 had Graves' ophthalmopathy and about 60 had stable Graves' hyperthyroidism. An independent validation cohort of 18 to 20 hyperthyroidism patients and 17 patients who later progressed to ophthalmopathy tested prospective prediction of ophthalmopathy. The 75 to 100 discovery patients were randomly split 7:3 into training and test sets. The study also compared thyroid tissue and blood T-cell repertoires from several Graves' hyperthyroidism patients. After blood sampling, hyperthyroidism patients were treated with methimazole at a starting dose of 30 mg daily, and ophthalmopathy patients were treated with high-dose intravenous methylprednisolone. The libraries were constructed in a second round of multiplex PCR and then size-selected and purified. The libraries were sequenced on an Illumina HiSeq2000 using paired-end 100 bp reads. SOAPnuke was used to process the raw data, throwing out any read that contained adapters or uncalled bases, had a mean Phred below 15, or lacked an exact constant-primer or identifier match. High-quality paired reads were merged with COPE v1.2.5, and unique nucleotide sequences were defined as clonotypes. MiTCR v1.1 was used to align the clonotypes against IMGT TRBV, TRBD and TRBJ reference segments. Only V-J combinations with frequency above 0.0001, covering about 99% of repertoires, were analysed. A TCS score was defined as the ratio between F50 (clonal expansion) and ExV (chaos), using BLOSUM62-based TCRdist between CDR3 peptides within each V-J. Welch's t-statistics and random forest reduced around 520 V-J features to 10 to 15, which were used in a naive Bayes classifier (R e1071). Sample size was not statistically predetermined, and blinding of investigators to group allocation was not performed. TCR Vbeta CDR3 sequencing of roughly 140 peripheral blood samples (approximately 44 ophthalmopathy, approximately 80 hyperthyroidism and around 17 progressor patients) is reported in the paper.

This TCR was sampled from a woman aged 40-65 years with Graves disease. Donor details come from another sample of the same person, matched by shared clones. The starting material was peripheral blood mononuclear cells (PBMCs), obtained at new diagnosis, from a patient treated with antithyroid drugs. Recombination joined TRBV12-3 or TRBV12-4 with TRBJ2-1; the D gene is possibly TRBD1 or TRBD2, each agreeing over 5 bases. The CDR3 region: CASTRRTWGNEQFF. The sequenced DNA is TGTGCCAGCACTCGGAGGACATGGGGCAATGAGCAGTTCTTC.